Below, 20 T cell receptor beta chains from the same sample are listed, as sequenced in a study of tumor-infiltrating lymphocytes in primary liver carcinoma listed by TCRdb under 2017. Without any cell sorting, total RNA and DNA were extracted together from around 18-30 mg of bulk tissue using the AllPrep DNA/RNA mini kit. The sequencer listed for this sample is Illumina HiSeq 2500. TCRbeta-specific cDNA was reverse-transcribed from approximately 460 ng total RNA using a constant-region primer and ProtoScript II reverse transcriptase. Construction of the TCRbeta libraries relied on three nested rounds of multiplex PCR, following a slightly modified ARM-PCR procedure. The first two PCR rounds used multiplex TRBV1-TRBV30 forward primers with a Cbeta reverse primer, each for approximately 11 cycles. TCRdb trimmed public reads at Q25 via fastp, called clones via MiXCR and kept in-frame beta chains. Identical CDR3 proteins give one entry, which carries the most common genes and DNA. In this sample the table shows more than 95,000 distinct CDR3 sequences, 50% to 80% of which occur a single time. Approximately 8.9% of the sample is taken by the ten largest.

Input material: liver tumor tissue from sampling region 3. Per the publication, the cell subset or site label means: tumor region T3, left-lateral pole. The receptors stem from a woman aged 55-69 years with primary liver carcinoma and hepatitis B virus infection.

This clonotype was observed at least ten times. The chain links TRBV29-1 to TRBJ2-2; TRBD2 agrees at 15 bases. CDR3 size: 17 residues. The germline CDR1 and CDR2 sequences are SQVTM and ANQGSEA. J gave up 4 bases and V 4 bases, and 7 bases lay outside the gene matches. The CDR3 sequence is CSVALGLAGGGTGELFF. The DNA for the CDR3 is TGCAGCGTTGCCCTGGGACTAGCGGGAGGCGGCACCGGGGAGCTGTTTTTT.

As concerns this clonotype: Compared with germline, one end of the junction differs, possibly owing to a read error. The chain carries TRBV12-3 or TRBV12-4 and TRBJ2-6; the D call may be TRBD1 or TRBD2 (6 bases each). The CDR3 is made up of 17 amino acids. The DNA for the CDR3 is TGTGCCAGCAGTTCGACTCCGGGGGCGACTGGGGCCAACGTCCTGGCTTTC. It encodes CASSSTPGATGANVLAF.

This clonotype was seen only once. This sequence may be a read error, since a much larger clone differs from it by one base. The genes are TRBV7-8 and TRBJ2-7, with TRBD2 identical over 11 bases. The CDR3 contains 15 residues. Germline V gene data show CDR1 as SGHVS and CDR2 as FQNEAQ. In nucleotides, the CDR3 is TGTGCCAGCAGCGGTAGGGGGACTAGCGGCTACGAGCATTACTTC. This gives the protein CASSGRGTSGYEHYF. The variable domain in full, completed from reference TRBV7-8 and TRBJ2-7, reads GAGVSQSPRYKVAKRGQDVALRCDPISGHVSLFWYQQALGQGPEFLTYFQNEAQLDKSGLPSDRFFAERPEGSVSTLKIQRTQQEDSAVYLCASSGRGTSGYEHYFGPGTRLTVT.

This clonotype was seen only a few times. The genes are TRBV2 and TRBJ2-1; 9 bases are shared with TRBD2. With 0 bases clipped from V and 1 base from J, the junction kept 1 base outside the gene matches. This CDR3 contains 16 residues. Germline V gene data show CDR1 as SNHLY and CDR2 as FYNNEI. Here the CDR3 DNA reads TGTGCCAGCAGTGAAGCTAGCGGGAGATCCTACAATGAGCAGTTCTTC. As protein: CASSEASGRSYNEQFF.

The chain recombines TRBV29-1 with TRBJ2-7; TRBD2 agrees at 9 bases. This CDR3 has 11 amino acids. In germline, CDR1 is SQVTM, CDR2 ANQGSEA. J was trimmed by 6 bases and V by 7 bases; bases with no gene match: 4. The CDR3, as DNA: TGCAGCGGCGGGGGGGGGCTCGAGCAGTACTTC. This encodes CSGGGGLEQYF.

This clonotype appeared a single time. Because the CDR3 is missing its conserved closing phenylalanine or tryptophan, this is likely a read error. The rearrangement uses TRBV4-2 and TRBJ2-5; 11 nucleotides line up with TRBD2. The length of the CDR3 is 17 residues. Germline assignment: CDR1 LGHNA and CDR2 YNFKEQ. CDR3 protein: CASSQFSGRAFGETQYS. The CDR3, as DNA: TGTGCCAGCAGCCAATTTAGCGGGAGGGCCTTCGGGGAGACTCAGTACTCC.

Concerning this clonotype: Because the CDR3 is missing its conserved closing phenylalanine or tryptophan, this is likely a read error. This rearrangement joins TRBV11-2 to TRBJ1-5; D gene unclear. The end of the DNA is better explained by TRBJ2-3, so the J call may be wrong. This CDR3 has 14 amino acids. Germline V lookup: CDR1 SGHAT, CDR2 FQNNGV. CDR3 in amino acids: CASSLGQVGQPQYL. Here the CDR3 DNA reads TGTGCCAGCAGCTTAGGGCAGGTTGGCCAGCCCCAGTATCTT.

Remarks on this clonotype: One end of the junction varies from germline; a read error may be responsible. This chain uses TRBV11-2 with TRBJ2-7; D could derive from TRBD1 or TRBD2 (5 bases each). Germline CDR1 is SGHAT and CDR2 is FQNNGV. This CDR3 is built from 14 residues. In DNA form, the CDR3 reads TGTCCCAGCAGAAATCCGGGGCTAGCCTACGAGCAGTGCTTC. This encodes CPSRNPGLAYEQCF. Looking up the rest from reference TRBV11-2 and TRBJ2-7 gives the full variable domain: EAGVAQSPRYKIIEKRQSVAFWCNPISGHATLYWYQQILGQGPKLLIQFQNNGVVDDSQLPKDRFSAERLKGVDSTLKIQPAKLEDSAVYLCPSRNPGLAYEQCFGPGTRLTVT.

This clonotype has ten or more counts. The J gene is TRBJ2-7, the V gene TRBV5-6; 12 bases line up with TRBD2. V lost 4 bases, J lost 3 bases, and 8 bases stayed unmatched. CDR3 length: 16 residues. Per germline, CDR1 SGHDT and CDR2 YYEEEE. CDR3 in DNA: TGTGCCAGCAGCCCGACTAGCGGGAGATTCAACTACGAGCAGTACTTC. It translates to CASSPTSGRFNYEQYF.

The count of this clonotype is one. One end of the junction varies from germline; a read error may be responsible. The chain uses TRBV29-1 and TRBJ2-7; D is uncertain. In germline, CDR1 is SQVTM, CDR2 ANQGSEA. The CDR3 sequence is 14 residues long. As DNA, the CDR3 is TGCCGCGTTGACTCCGGTAATCCTCCCTACGAGCAGTACTTC. Translated: CRVDSGNPPYEQYF.

This clonotype was detected many times. The junction does not match germline at one end; this may be a read error. The V and J genes are TRBV5-1 and TRBJ1-1, with 7 bases that match TRBD1. The germline V gene has CDR1 SGHRS and CDR2 YFSETQ. This CDR3 is built from 14 residues. The DNA for the CDR3 is TGCGCCACCAGCTTTGGGACAGCGAACACTGAAGCTTTCTTT. Translated: CATSFGTANTEAFF.

As concerns this clonotype: This CDR3 fails to terminate in the conserved phenylalanine or tryptophan, so it likely reflects a read error. The rearrangement uses TRBV12-3 or TRBV12-4 and TRBJ2-1, with TRBD2 as a possible D gene (5 bases). The V end was cut by 1 base, the J end by 11 bases, with 21 bases between. The CDR3 covers 16 residues. DNA for the CDR3: TGTGCCAGCAGTTTAGATAGCCTAGCCGTAGCCCATAAGCAGTTCCTC. The encoded protein is CASSLDSLAVAHKQFL.

This clonotype showed up just a few times. Just one base apart from a much larger clone, this may be a read error. The chain couples TRBV12-3 or TRBV12-4 to TRBJ2-6; no clear D gene. This CDR3 is built from 13 residues. Trimming stripped 8 bases from V and 1 base from J, with 6 bases between. CDR3 loop: CASGLSGANVLTF. The CDR3 bases are TGTGCCAGCGGGCTGTCTGGGGCCAACGTCCTGACTTTC.

Comment on this clonotype: One end of the junction is discordant with germline, which a read error may explain. The rearrangement uses TRBV10-2 and TRBJ1-5; D uncertain. This CDR3 comprises 14 residues. Germline CDR1 WSHSY, CDR2 SAAADI. CDR3 region: CAISERQSHQSQHF. DNA for the CDR3: TGCGCCATCAGTGAGAGGCAGTCCCATCAGTCCCAGCATTTT.

This clonotype was found many times. J is TRBJ2-3 and V is TRBV29-1, with D possibly being TRBD1 or TRBD2 (5 bases each). With 6 bases removed from V and 6 bases from J, the gap between germline ends came to 16 bases. The CDR3 contains 13 residues. Per germline, CDR1 SQVTM and CDR2 ANQGSEA. CDR3 sequence (DNA): TGCAGCGTCCGGGACCCCTCAAGGGATACGCAGTATTTT. Amino acid sequence: CSVRDPSRDTQYF.

A word on this clonotype: Since a much larger clone is just one base distant, this may be a read error. The chain links TRBV12-3 or TRBV12-4 to TRBJ2-7, with 13 nucleotides matching TRBD2. This CDR3 has 15 residues. CDR3 coding DNA: TGTGCCAGCAGCAAGGGACTAGCGGGGATCTACGAGCATTACTTC. It is translated as CASSKGLAGIYEHYF.

To note about this clonotype: Sequence at one end of the junction differs from germline and may be a read error. J is TRBJ2-2 and V is TRBV4-2; 7 bases map to TRBD1. CDR1 and CDR2 (germline): LGHNA, YNFKEQ. The CDR3 is made up of 15 amino acids. The CDR3 DNA reads as TGTGCCAGCAACCCCGTTGGGGGTACCACAGGGGAGCTGCTTTTT. Translation: CASNPVGGTTGELLF.

Concerning this clonotype: Mismatch with germline at one junction end may stem from a read error. This rearrangement joins TRBV5-1 to TRBJ1-2, with D perhaps matching TRBD1 (5 bases). CDR3 length: 20 residues. Looked up from germline, CDR1 is SGHRS and CDR2 is YFSETQ. The CDR3 sequence is CSSGPLGRGADVGVDYGYTF. The CDR3 coding sequence is TGCTCCAGCGGCCCCCTAGGAAGGGGCGCAGACGTTGGGGTCGACTATGGCTACACCTTC.

The chain employs TRBV5-1 and TRBJ2-5; TRBD1 aligns across 8 bases. From germline, CDR1 is SGHRS and CDR2 YFSETQ. The CDR3 spans 12 residues. The trim removed 7 bases at V and 12 bases at J, leaving 11 bases unmatched. The CDR3: CASGADRALKYF. Here the CDR3 DNA reads TGCGCCAGCGGCGCGGACAGGGCTCTCAAGTACTTC.

Comment on this clonotype: A much bigger clone sits one base away, suggesting this may be a read error. The chain uses TRBV11-2 and TRBJ2-7; 8 nucleotides agree with TRBD1. The CDR3 is 14 residues long. Germline CDR1 SGHAT, CDR2 FQNNGV. The CDR3 reads CVSSPTGGFYEQYF. In DNA form, the CDR3 reads TGTGTCAGCAGCCCAACAGGGGGGTTCTACGAGCAGTACTTC.